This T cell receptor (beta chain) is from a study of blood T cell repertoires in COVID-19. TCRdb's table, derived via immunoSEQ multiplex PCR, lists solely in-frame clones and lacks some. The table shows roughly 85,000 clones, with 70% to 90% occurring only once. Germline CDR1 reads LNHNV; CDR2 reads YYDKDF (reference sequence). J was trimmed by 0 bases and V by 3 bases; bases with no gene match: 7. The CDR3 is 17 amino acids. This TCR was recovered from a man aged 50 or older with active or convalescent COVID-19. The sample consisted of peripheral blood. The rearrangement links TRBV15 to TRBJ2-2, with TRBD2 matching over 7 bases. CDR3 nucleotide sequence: TGTGCCACCAGCAGTTGGGGGGGTACCGCGAACACCGGGGAGCTGTTTTTT. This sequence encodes CATSSWGGTANTGELFF.